Below are 22 T cell receptor beta chains sequenced from a single sample in a study of neurological immune-mediated disorders. TCRdb independently ran MiXCR on the 5' RACE reads; one entry per CDR3 protein. The sample includes tens of thousands of distinct CDR3 sequences, around a tenth of them seen just once. Sequencing was carried out using PBMCs. These receptors all stem from a man in his forties in good health.

This clonotype was counted at least ten times. This chain connects TRBV5-5 to TRBJ2-1, with 7 bases fitting TRBD2. Germline V gene data show CDR1 as SGHKS and CDR2 as YYEKEE (reference sequence). The CDR3 is 14 residues long. Trimming removed 0 bases from V and 7 bases from J; junction bases left unmatched: 4. CDR3 protein: CASSLVRSGNEQFF. The DNA of the CDR3 is TGTGCCAGCAGCTTGGTGCGTAGCGGGAATGAGCAGTTCTTC.

At least ten counts were recorded for this clonotype. The chain has TRBV7-2 and TRBJ2-1; 12 bases agree with TRBD1. This CDR3 region has 16 residues. J gave up 9 bases and V 2 bases, and 8 bases lay outside the gene matches. CDR1 is SGHTA, CDR2 FQGNSA, per germline. The CDR3, as DNA: TGTGCCAGCAGCTTAACCGGGACAGGGGGCGCGGGTGAGCAGTTCTTC. This translates into CASSLTGTGGAGEQFF.

At least ten counts were recorded for this clonotype. This rearrangement joins TRBV6-1 to TRBJ2-5; unclear D gene. The CDR3 spans 12 residues. V lost 7 bases to trimming and J lost 0 bases, with 6 bases between them. CDR1 is MNHNS, CDR2 SASEGT, per germline. The CDR3 nucleotides read TGTGCCAGCATTAGGGACCAAGAGACCCAGTACTTC. Its translation: CASIRDQETQYF.

This clonotype was observed many times. The rearrangement joins TRBV6-1 to TRBJ1-4; unclear D gene. V lost 6 bases and J 0 bases, leaving 8 bases between the germline ends. CDR1 and CDR2 from the germline V gene are MNHNS and SASEGT. The CDR3 consists of 14 residues. CDR3 nucleotides: TGTGCCAGCAGGAAACAGACAACTAATGAAAAACTGTTTTTT. It encodes CASRKQTTNEKLFF.

The chain links TRBV6-5 to TRBJ1-2; TRBD1 matches 7 bases. This CDR3 is 14 amino acids long. V trimming: 6 bases; J trimming: 10 bases; junction bases outside the gene matches: 14. In germline, CDR1 is MNHEY, CDR2 SVGAGI. DNA for the CDR3: TGTGCCAGCAGCAACCAGAGACAGGGCACGGTCTACACCTTC. Protein product: CASSNQRQGTVYTF.

The V call is TRBV6-5, the J call TRBJ2-1; 10 bases match TRBD2. This CDR3 contains 14 residues. V lost 6 bases to trimming and J lost 4 bases; unmatched junction nucleotides: 3. Germline CDR1 reads MNHEY; CDR2 reads SVGAGI. The CDR3 spells CASRAGGPYNEQFF. The CDR3 DNA is TGTGCCAGCAGAGCGGGGGGGCCGTACAATGAGCAGTTCTTC.

The chain links TRBV10-1 to TRBJ2-5, with D possibly being TRBD1 or TRBD2 (6 bases each). Trimming stripped 0 bases from V and 5 bases from J, with 13 bases between. There are 15 residues in the CDR3. CDR1 and CDR2 from the germline V gene are WNHNN and SYGVQD (reference sequence). CDR3 amino acids: CASSESRGPLETQYF. The CDR3 region has the DNA TGCGCCAGCAGTGAGTCTCGGGGGCCCCTGGAGACCCAGTACTTC.

V and J are TRBV6-6 and TRBJ2-2; D might be TRBD1 or TRBD2, each matching 5 bases. This CDR3 is 15 amino acids long. Trimming cost V 2 bases and J 4 bases, with 11 bases left between them. Germline V gives CDR1 MNHNY, CDR2 SVGAGI (reference sequence). The CDR3 bases are TGTGCCAGCAGTTACGAGGGACGGGTCACCGGGGAGCTGTTTTTT. Translated, it gives CASSYEGRVTGELFF.

Of note for this clonotype: This sequence may be a read error, since a much larger clone differs from it by one base. The chain is built from TRBV7-9 and TRBJ2-7; D is ambiguous. V shed 2 bases and J shed 6 bases, with 8 bases lying between them. Looked up from germline, CDR1 is SEHNR and CDR2 is FQNEAQ (reference sequence). This CDR3 spans 12 amino acids. The CDR3 DNA reads as TGTGCCAGCAGCTTAACATCCCGCGAGCAGTACTTC. Protein: CASSLTSREQYF.

In this sample, this clonotype turned up many times. This chain links TRBV5-1 with TRBJ2-2; D is unclear. The CDR3 runs to 12 residues. V lost 0 bases, J lost 7 bases, and 4 bases lay in between. From germline, CDR1 is SGHRS and CDR2 YFSETQ. CDR3 protein: CASSLGDGELFF. CDR3 coding DNA: TGCGCCAGCAGCTTGGGAGACGGGGAGCTGTTTTTT.

In its sample, this clonotype was seen many times. The chain carries TRBV12-3 or TRBV12-4 and TRBJ1-1, with 7 bases identical to TRBD1. The CDR3 loop spans 14 amino acids. V shed 6 bases, J shed 1 base, and the junction held 5 bases outside the gene matches. The CDR3 DNA follows: TGTGCCAGCAGCCGGGACAGACAGAACACTGAAGCTTTCTTT. Translated: CASSRDRQNTEAFF.

This clonotype showed up many times. V usage is TRBV11-2 and J usage is TRBJ1-1; possibly TRBD1 for D (6 bases). Trimming shortened V by 4 bases and J by 6 bases, and 21 bases separated the two germline ends. Germline-derived CDR1 and CDR2 are SGHAT and FQNNGV. This CDR3 spans 16 amino acids. Written as DNA, the CDR3 is TGTGCCAGCAGCTCCGGAATCTGGGGGCGCCGGGCTGAAGCTTTCTTT. This sequence encodes CASSSGIWGRRAEAFF.

This clonotype was seen at least ten times. The chain uses TRBV6-2 or TRBV6-3 and TRBJ2-7; no clear D. The CDR3 has 12 residues. CDR1 MNHEY and CDR2 SVGEGT come from the germline V gene. Trimming removed 2 bases at V and 4 bases at J, with 6 bases between. The CDR3 here is CASSYPSYEQYF. The DNA for the CDR3 is TGTGCCAGCAGTTACCCCTCATACGAGCAGTACTTC.

This clonotype was seen ten or more times. This rearrangement joins TRBV7-2 to TRBJ2-7; D is perhaps TRBD1 (6 bases). CDR1 SGHTA and CDR2 FQGNSA come from the germline V gene. The ends were cut back, 5 bases at V and 6 bases at J, with 14 bases in the middle. CDR3 length equals 13 residues. As DNA, the CDR3 is TGTGCCAGCAGCACCCAGCAGGGGAGCGAGCAGTACTTC. Translated: CASSTQQGSEQYF.

This clonotype was recorded many times. The chain employs TRBV5-1 and TRBJ2-5; a possible D gene is TRBD1 (6 bases). Germline lookup yields CDR1 SGHRS and CDR2 YFSETQ. V was trimmed by 8 bases and J by 2 bases, leaving 16 bases between them. This CDR3 has 14 amino acids. The CDR3 is CASREQGMQETQYF. As DNA, the CDR3 is TGCGCCAGTAGAGAACAGGGTATGCAAGAGACCCAGTACTTC. Filled out from reference TRBV5-1 and TRBJ2-5, the complete variable domain reads KAGVTQTPRYLIKTRGQQVTLSCSPISGHRSVSWYQQTPGQGLQFLFEYFSETQRNKGNFPGRFSGRQFSNSRSEMNVSTLELGDSALYLCASREQGMQETQYFGPGTRLLVL.

This clonotype was detected ten times or more. This rearrangement joins TRBV5-1 to TRBJ2-2; D gene ambiguous. The CDR3 is 14 residues long. Trimming took off 1 base at V and 1 base at J, with 5 bases between the two ends. Germline lookup yields CDR1 SGHRS and CDR2 YFSETQ. The CDR3 region has the DNA TGCGCCAGCAGCTTGTACGGGAACACCGGGGAGCTGTTTTTT. Amino acid sequence: CASSLYGNTGELFF.

This clonotype was detected many times. The V and J genes are TRBV5-1 and TRBJ2-1; 11 bases are shared with TRBD2. Per germline, CDR1 SGHRS and CDR2 YFSETQ. This CDR3 has 17 residues. The V gene end was trimmed by 0 bases and the J gene end by 5 bases; junction bases not matched to a gene: 7. Written as DNA, the CDR3 is TGCGCCAGCAGCTTGGGTTCGGGGACTAGCGGTCACAATGAGCAGTTCTTC. Residues: CASSLGSGTSGHNEQFF.

As regards this clonotype: A much larger clone lies a single base off, so this may be a read error. The chain couples TRBV5-1 to TRBJ2-1; the D gene is possibly TRBD2 (5 bases). Germline V gives CDR1 SGHRS, CDR2 YFSETQ. The CDR3 spans 16 residues. Trimming removed 3 bases from V and 7 bases from J, with 20 bases in between. The CDR3 DNA reads TGCGCCAGCAGCTGGTCAACAAGGGAGATAAGAAATGAGCAGTTCTTC. It yields the protein CASSWSTREIRNEQFF.

In its sample, this clonotype was seen many times. The chain is built from TRBV21-1 and TRBJ2-5; TRBD1, as called in the table, went unchecked against the DNA. TRBV21-1 is noted as a pseudogene. The CDR3 is 17 residues long. In DNA form, the CDR3 reads TGTGCCAGCAGCAAAGCGGCGCCAGCTTCGGGGGAAGAGACCCAGTACTTC. Its protein is CASSKAAPASGEETQYF.

A remark on this clonotype: A much larger clone is a single base away; this may be a read error. The chain joins TRBV2 to TRBJ2-7; 10 bases align to TRBD2. The V gene's germline CDR1 is SNHLY and CDR2 FYNNEI. The J segment lost 7 bases and the V segment lost 5 bases, leaving 14 bases of the junction unmatched. This CDR3 comprises 16 residues. The CDR3: CASSFSSGGAGNEQYF. CDR3 nucleotides: TGTGCCAGCAGTTTCTCAAGCGGGGGGGCCGGTAATGAGCAGTACTTC. Together with reference TRBV2 and TRBJ2-7, the CDR3 gives the full variable domain: EPEVTQTPSHQVTQMGQEVILRCVPISNHLYFYWYRQILGQKVEFLVSFYNNEISEKSEIFDDQFSVERPDGSNFTLKIRSTKLEDSAMYFCASSFSSGGAGNEQYFGPGTRLTVT.

This clonotype was seen repeatedly, ten times or more. The gene calls are TRBV2 and TRBJ1-5; no definite D call. CDR1 is SNHLY, CDR2 FYNNEI, per germline. Trimming stripped 4 bases from V and 5 bases from J, with 9 bases between. The CDR3 runs to 13 residues. The CDR3 here is CASSVTDYQPQHF. The CDR3 DNA is TGTGCCAGCAGTGTTACAGACTATCAGCCCCAGCATTTT.

In its sample, this clonotype was seen many times. The rearrangement links TRBV27 to TRBJ1-1, with D possibly matching TRBD1 (6 bases). CDR1 is MNHEY and CDR2 is SMNVEV in the germline V gene (reference sequence). This CDR3 has 14 residues. V lost 2 bases and J 3 bases, leaving 10 bases between the germline ends. The CDR3 region has the DNA TGTGCCAGCAGTTTACAGGGGAGGTACACTGAAGCTTTCTTT. Its translation is CASSLQGRYTEAFF.